This T cell receptor (beta chain) emerged from a study of blood T cells in healthy people across ages. The germline V gene has CDR1 SGHAT and CDR2 FQNNGV. V lost 5 bases and J 10 bases, leaving 15 bases between the germline ends. The CDR3 extends over 12 amino acids. The authors ran a second PCR of about 7 to 11 cycles using a sample-barcoded 5' primer and a J-beta primer mix. TCRdb redid the calling of the 5' RACE reads with MiXCR, one entry per CDR3 protein. This sample carries 710,000 or so distinct CDR3 sequences, 32% of them seen once, and the ten largest clones take 15% to 17%. This clonotype was observed a single time. A clone one base away is much larger, so this may be a read error. The CDR3 does not close with the conserved phenylalanine or tryptophan, likely indicating a read error.

This sequence originates from a woman aged 80 or over in good health. This chain joins TRBV11-2 and TRBJ2-7; possible D gene TRBD2, 7 bases. Material: blood. The CDR3 coding sequence is TGTGCCAGCAGCCGCCGAGGGGGGGTCCAGTACTGC. Translated, it gives CASSRRGGVQYC.